This T cell receptor (beta chain) was identified during a study of blood T cells in healthy people across ages. Turning to the study itself: Template switching retrieved approximately one barcoded beta molecule for each two T cells. Study-wide results and limits: Possibly confounding the expanded clonotype changes was the fact that donor CMV status was unknown.

Each sample yielded at least 5 micrograms of PBMC total RNA. The authors ran a second PCR of roughly 6 to 11 cycles using a sample-barcoded 5' primer and a J-beta primer mix. Researchers report that a template-switch adaptor with 12 random nucleotides tagged each cDNA molecule. TCRdb re-called the 5' RACE reads through MiXCR, storing one row per CDR3 protein. Among over 1,300,000 distinct CDR3 sequences listed, approximately 59% were seen once. Of note for this clonotype: The antigen remains undetermined.

The CDR3 totals 15 residues. CDR1 is SNHLY and CDR2 is FYNNEI in the germline V gene. The V end was cut by 7 bases, the J end by 6 bases, with 16 bases between. The source of this sequence is a man aged 18 to 29 in good health. The specimen sequenced was blood. The genes are TRBV2 and TRBJ1-6; D is unresolved. The CDR3 sequence is CASKEQAAGNSPLHF. CDR3 bases: TGTGCCAGCAAGGAGCAGGCCGCGGGTAATTCACCCCTCCACTTT.